Listed below are T cell receptor beta chains from one sample, sequenced in a study of blood T cell repertoires in COVID-19. Sequencing was performed with immunoSEQ multiplex PCR; in TCRdb, only in-frame clones are kept and a portion is missing. The sample gives around 250,000 clones, 90% of which show up once; around 2.3% is in the top ten. The specimen sequenced was peripheral blood. The receptors were gathered from a woman aged 60-70 years with COVID-19, enrolled during active disease. CDR3s include the opening cysteine and the closing phenylalanine or tryptophan. The D gene is left open where the match is weak.

v_call: TRBV6-5; j_call: TRBJ1-5; d_call: .; cdr3_nt: TGTGCCAGCAGTAGACAGCGAAATAGCAATCAGCCCCAGCATTTT; cdr3_aa: CASSRQRNSNQPQHF
v_call: TRBV11-2; j_call: TRBJ1-3; d_call: .; cdr3_nt: TGTGCCAGCAGCTTAGTTCAGGGATCTTCTGGAAACACCATATATTTT; cdr3_aa: CASSLVQGSSGNTIYF
v_call: TRBV4-1; j_call: TRBJ1-5; d_call: .; cdr3_nt: TGCGCCAGCAGCCAAGCGGCCAGAGGGAATCAGCCCCAGCATTTT; cdr3_aa: CASSQAARGNQPQHF
v_call: TRBV5-4; j_call: TRBJ2-7; d_call: .; cdr3_nt: TGTGCCAGCAGCTTGGACAGCACCCTTTACGAGCAGTACTTC; cdr3_aa: CASSLDSTLYEQYF
v_call: TRBV5-1; j_call: TRBJ2-2; d_call: .; cdr3_nt: TGCGCCAGCAGCTTAAGTGCAGGGACGAACACCGGGGAGCTGTTTTTT; cdr3_aa: CASSLSAGTNTGELFF
v_call: TRBV4-2; j_call: TRBJ1-2; d_call: .; cdr3_nt: TGTGCCAGCAGCCAAGTATGGCAGGGGCCAAAAGGCTATGGCTACACCTTC; cdr3_aa: CASSQVWQGPKGYGYTF
v_call: TRBV4-2; j_call: TRBJ1-4; d_call: .; cdr3_nt: TGTGCCAGCAGCCAAGGCGCAAAAACGGAGGAAAAACTGTTTTTT; cdr3_aa: CASSQGAKTEEKLFF
v_call: TRBV12-3/TRBV12-4; j_call: TRBJ2-7; d_call: TRBD1; cdr3_nt: TGTGCCAGCAGGTTGACAGGGGGCAACGAGCAGTACTTC; cdr3_aa: CASRLTGGNEQYF
v_call: TRBV19; j_call: TRBJ2-2; d_call: TRBD1; cdr3_nt: TGTGCCAGTGAGACAGGGGGCGTACGAACCGGGGAGCTGTTTTTT; cdr3_aa: CASETGGVRTGELFF
v_call: TRBV6-5; j_call: TRBJ1-2; d_call: .; cdr3_nt: TGTGCCAGCAGTTACTTGGGCAGGTCCTATGGCTACACCTTC; cdr3_aa: CASSYLGRSYGYTF
v_call: TRBV11-3; j_call: TRBJ2-5; d_call: TRBD2; cdr3_nt: TGTGCCAGCAGCCCCGGACTAGGGCTCGAGACCCAGTACTTC; cdr3_aa: CASSPGLGLETQYF
v_call: TRBV27; j_call: TRBJ1-1; d_call: .; cdr3_nt: TGTGCCAGCAAGTGGGCAGGGGCGGATGAAGCTTTCTTT; cdr3_aa: CASKWAGADEAFF
v_call: TRBV5-1; j_call: TRBJ1-2; d_call: .; cdr3_nt: TGCGCCAGCAGCTTGTTCCCCGGACGGAACACGGGGGGCTACACCTTC; cdr3_aa: CASSLFPGRNTGGYTF
v_call: TRBV20-1; j_call: TRBJ1-5; d_call: .; cdr3_nt: TGCAGTGCTAGTGGCTCGTCGGGATCTCATGAGCCCCAGCATTTT; cdr3_aa: CSASGSSGSHEPQHF
v_call: TRBV4-1; j_call: TRBJ1-6; d_call: .; cdr3_nt: TGCGCCAGCAGCCAGGAAAGGACAGCCAATTCACCCCTCCACTTT; cdr3_aa: CASSQERTANSPLHF
v_call: TRBV27; j_call: TRBJ1-2; d_call: .; cdr3_nt: TGTGCCAGCAGTTTATCGCGAACAGGACGAAACTATGGCTACACCTTC; cdr3_aa: CASSLSRTGRNYGYTF